Listed here are 10 T cell receptor beta chains from one sample, sequenced in a study of OX40 agonist ivuxolimab in advanced cancers. Clones were read by immunoSEQ multiplex PCR, and TCRdb kept only the in-frame ones, dropping some. The table lists approximately 69,000 clones, roughly 80% of them singletons. This material consisted of CD4+ or CD8+ T cells sorted from blood, taken in a trial of the OX40 agonist ivuxolimab. All receptors derive from an adult with an advanced solid tumor such as melanoma, head and neck, liver or kidney cancer.

CDR3 DNA: TGTGCCAGCAGTCCGCGCGGGGCCTCTGGGGCCAACGTCCTGACTTTC. As protein: CASSPRGASGANVLTF. The chain recombines TRBV6-4 with TRBJ2-6; D is possibly TRBD2 (6 bases). The germline V and J ends were trimmed by 5 bases and 0 bases, with 11 bases remaining between them. This CDR3 is 16 amino acids long. Germline loops: CDR1 MRHNA, CDR2 SNTAGT.

This sequence joins TRBV6-5 and TRBJ1-2, with D tentatively TRBD1 (5 bases). The CDR3 has 13 amino acids. Germline V lookup: CDR1 MNHEY, CDR2 SVGAGI. The ends were cut back, 2 bases at V and 4 bases at J, with 8 bases in the middle. The CDR3 region has the DNA TGTGCCAGCAGTTACGGGGCAGTCTATGGCTACACCTTC. This codes for CASSYGAVYGYTF.

The J gene is TRBJ2-2, the V gene TRBV13, with a tentative D call TRBD2 (6 bases). CDR1 is PRHDT, CDR2 FYEKMQ, per germline (reference sequence). The CDR3 spans 16 residues. Trimming cost V 5 bases and J 2 bases, with 15 bases left between them. The CDR3 DNA reads as TGTGCCAGCAGCCCCCCCCGGGGACTTAACACCGGGGAGCTGTTTTTT. Its protein product is CASSPPRGLNTGELFF. Combining the CDR3 with reference TRBV13 and TRBJ2-2 gives the whole variable domain AAGVIQSPRHLIKEKRETATLKCYPIPRHDTVYWYQQGPGQDPQFLISFYEKMQSDKGSIPDRFSAQQFSDYHSELNMSSLELGDSALYFCASSPPRGLNTGELFFGEGSRLTVL.

The chain is built from TRBV15 and TRBJ1-4, with unresolved D. Germline values: CDR1 LNHNV, CDR2 YYDKDF (reference sequence). The CDR3 loop spans 13 amino acids. The V end lost 3 bases, the J end lost 5 bases, and 7 bases lay between the germline ends. The CDR3 nucleotides are TGTGCCACCAGCAGCGCCCGGAATGAAAAACTGTTTTTT. It encodes CATSSARNEKLFF.

The rearrangement joins TRBV11-2 to TRBJ2-1; the match to TRBD2 covers 9 bases. V shed 8 bases, J shed 7 bases, and the junction held 24 bases outside the gene matches. The length of the CDR3 is 19 residues. Germline CDR1 SGHAT, CDR2 FQNNGV. The CDR3, as DNA: TGTGCCAGCCAGCTTCGAGGCTGGGCGGGAGGGGTTTTCAAGAATGAGCAGTTCTTC. Its translation: CASQLRGWAGGVFKNEQFF.

The chain carries TRBV7-9 and TRBJ1-2, with D maybe TRBD1 (6 bases). The CDR3 extends over 17 amino acids. Germline V gene sequence: CDR1 SEHNR, CDR2 FQNEAQ (reference sequence). V shed 10 bases and J shed 3 bases, with 27 bases lying between them. This CDR3 is CATGTGSAQDSYYGYTF. The CDR3 nucleotides read TGTGCCACCGGAACCGGGTCCGCCCAGGACAGCTACTATGGCTACACCTTC.

This rearrangement joins TRBV11-3 to TRBJ2-1, with D possibly matching TRBD2 (6 bases). From germline, CDR1 is SGHNT and CDR2 YENEEA. The V end lost 2 bases, the J end lost 6 bases, and 23 bases lay between the germline ends. CDR3 length: 18 amino acids. Here the CDR3 reads CASSLHPSKGHGGNEQFF. The CDR3 DNA is TGTGCCAGCAGCTTACACCCGTCTAAGGGGCACGGGGGCAATGAGCAGTTCTTC. The variable domain in full, with the rest retrieved from reference TRBV11-3 and TRBJ2-1, is EAGVVQSPRYKIIEKKQPVAFWCNPISGHNTLYWYLQNLGQGPELLIRYENEEAVDDSQLPKDRFSAERLKGVDSTLKIQPAELGDSAVYLCASSLHPSKGHGGNEQFFGPGTRLTVL.

The CDR3 reads CASSVERTGGRYEQYF. Written as DNA, the CDR3 is TGTGCCAGCAGCGTAGAGCGGACAGGGGGCCGATACGAGCAGTACTTC. The chain joins TRBV9 to TRBJ2-7, with TRBD1 matching over 11 bases. J lost 4 bases, V lost 0 bases, and 6 bases had no gene match. This CDR3 contains 16 residues. Germline V gene lookup returns CDR1 SGDLS and CDR2 YYNGEE. The complete variable domain, with remaining parts taken from reference TRBV9 and TRBJ2-7, reads DSGVTQTPKHLITATGQRVTLRCSPRSGDLSVYWYQQSLDQGLQFLIQYYNGEERAKGNILERFSAQQFPDLHSELNLSSLELGDSALYFCASSVERTGGRYEQYFGPGTRLTVT.

The V gene is TRBV7-9, the J gene TRBJ2-5; TRBD2 matches 10 bases. Germline V gene sequence: CDR1 SEHNR, CDR2 FQNEAQ (reference sequence). This CDR3 contains 15 residues. With 3 bases clipped from V and 2 bases from J, the junction kept 3 bases outside the gene matches. Here the CDR3 DNA reads TGTGCCAGCAGCTTTGGGACTAGCGTTCAAGAGACCCAGTACTTC. As protein: CASSFGTSVQETQYF.

The V call is TRBV6-6, the J call TRBJ2-5, with D possibly called TRBD1 or TRBD2 (5 bases each). CDR3 size: 13 residues. V was clipped by 8 bases and J by 3 bases, with 13 bases between them. Germline CDR1 is MNHNY and CDR2 is SVGAGI (reference sequence). The CDR3 sequence is CASRGGNKETQYF. DNA for the CDR3: TGTGCCAGCCGGGGCGGAAATAAAGAGACCCAGTACTTC.